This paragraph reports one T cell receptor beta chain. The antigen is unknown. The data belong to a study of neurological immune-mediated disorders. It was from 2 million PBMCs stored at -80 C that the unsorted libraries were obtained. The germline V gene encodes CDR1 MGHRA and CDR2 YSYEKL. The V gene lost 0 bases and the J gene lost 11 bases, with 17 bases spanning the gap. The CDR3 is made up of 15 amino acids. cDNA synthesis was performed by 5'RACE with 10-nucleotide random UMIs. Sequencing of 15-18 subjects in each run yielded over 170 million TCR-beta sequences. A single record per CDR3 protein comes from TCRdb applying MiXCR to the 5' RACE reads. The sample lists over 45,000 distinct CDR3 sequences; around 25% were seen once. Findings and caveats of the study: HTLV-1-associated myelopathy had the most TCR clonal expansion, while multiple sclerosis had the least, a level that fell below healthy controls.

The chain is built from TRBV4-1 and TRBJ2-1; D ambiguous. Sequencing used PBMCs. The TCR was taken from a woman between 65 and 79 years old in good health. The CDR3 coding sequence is TGCGCCAGCAGCCAAGACGCTCTACCCCACCGACAGCAGTTCTTC. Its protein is CASSQDALPHRQQFF.